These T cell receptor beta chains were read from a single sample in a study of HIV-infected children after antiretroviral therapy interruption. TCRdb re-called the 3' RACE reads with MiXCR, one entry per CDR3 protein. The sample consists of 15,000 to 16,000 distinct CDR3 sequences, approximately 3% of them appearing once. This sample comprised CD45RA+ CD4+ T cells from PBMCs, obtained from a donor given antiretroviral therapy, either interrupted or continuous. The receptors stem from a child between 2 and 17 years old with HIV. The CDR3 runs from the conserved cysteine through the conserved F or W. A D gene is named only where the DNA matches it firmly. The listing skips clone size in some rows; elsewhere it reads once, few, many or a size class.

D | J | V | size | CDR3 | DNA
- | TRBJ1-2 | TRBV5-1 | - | CASSPTPQGLDYGYTF | TGCGCCAGCAGCCCCACCCCACAGGGTTTAGACTATGGCTACACCTTC
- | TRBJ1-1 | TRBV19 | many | CASSPRKGNTEAFF | TGTGCCAGTAGTCCTCGGAAGGGTAACACTGAAGCTTTCTTT
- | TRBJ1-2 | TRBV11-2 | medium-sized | CASNVVPGYTF | TGTGCCAGCAATGTTGTGCCGGGCTACACCTTC
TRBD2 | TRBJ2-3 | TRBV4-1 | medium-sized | CASSRISGSGTDTQYF | TGCGCCAGCAGCCGCATCAGCGGGAGTGGCACAGATACGCAGTATTTT
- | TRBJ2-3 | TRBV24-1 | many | CATSDRYPQDISTDTQYF | TGTGCCACCAGTGATCGTTACCCCCAGGATATTAGCACAGATACGCAGTATTTT
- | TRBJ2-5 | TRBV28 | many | CASSLLGIQETQYF | TGTGCCAGCAGTTTACTGGGAATCCAAGAGACCCAGTACTTC
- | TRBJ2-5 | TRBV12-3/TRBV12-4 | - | CASAVQETQYF | TGTGCCAGCGCGGTACAGGAGACCCAGTACTTC
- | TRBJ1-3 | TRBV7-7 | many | CASSRETGNTIYF | TGTGCCAGCAGCCGGGAGACAGGAAACACCATATATTTT
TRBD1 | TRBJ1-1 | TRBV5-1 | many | CASSATGGWTEAFF | TGCGCCAGCAGCGCAACAGGGGGCTGGACTGAAGCTTTCTTT
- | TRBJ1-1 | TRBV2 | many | CASHRQPNTEAFF | TGTGCCAGCCATCGACAGCCGAACACTGAAGCTTTCTTT
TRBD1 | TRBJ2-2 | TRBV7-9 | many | CASSRKGQGQGELFF | TGTGCCAGCAGCCGGAAAGGACAGGGTCAAGGGGAGCTGTTTTTT
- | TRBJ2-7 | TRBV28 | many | CASSLYGTSYEQYF | TGTGCCAGCAGTTTATACGGGACATCCTACGAGCAGTACTTC
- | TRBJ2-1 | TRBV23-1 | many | CASSHPRGASSYNEQFF | TGCGCCAGCAGTCACCCCAGGGGTGCTAGCTCCTACAATGAGCAGTTCTTC
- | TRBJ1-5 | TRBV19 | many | CASSIEGAYSNQPQHF | TGTGCCAGTAGTATCGAAGGGGCTTATAGCAATCAGCCCCAGCATTTT
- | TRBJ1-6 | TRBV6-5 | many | CASSYFLDSPLHF | TGTGCCAGCAGTTACTTTCTGGATTCACCCCTCCACTTT
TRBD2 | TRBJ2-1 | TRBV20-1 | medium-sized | CSVPGLAVNEQFF | TGCAGTGTGCCGGGACTAGCGGTCAATGAGCAGTTCTTC
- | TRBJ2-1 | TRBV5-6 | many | CASSLPFSNEQFF | TGTGCCAGCAGCTTGCCCTTCTCCAATGAGCAGTTCTTC
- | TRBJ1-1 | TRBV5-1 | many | CASSLAPGATEAFF | TGCGCCAGCAGCTTGGCCCCCGGGGCCACTGAAGCTTTCTTT
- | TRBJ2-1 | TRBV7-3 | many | CASSPPGANEQFF | TGTGCCAGCAGCCCCCCAGGGGCCAATGAGCAGTTCTTC
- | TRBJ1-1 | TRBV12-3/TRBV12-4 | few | CASTFGRGPAEAFF | TGTGCCAGCACCTTCGGAAGGGGACCGGCTGAAGCTTTCTTT
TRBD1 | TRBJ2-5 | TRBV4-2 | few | CAGSQETGKDTQYF | TGTGCCGGCAGCCAAGAGACAGGGAAGGACACCCAGTACTTT
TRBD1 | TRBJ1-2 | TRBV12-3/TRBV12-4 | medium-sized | CASSFRRTGANMGGYTF | TGTGCCAGCAGTTTCCGCAGGACAGGGGCAAACATGGGAGGCTACACCTTC
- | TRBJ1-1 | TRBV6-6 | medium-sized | CASSPGSTEAFF | TGTGCCAGCAGCCCCGGTAGTACTGAAGCTTTCTTT
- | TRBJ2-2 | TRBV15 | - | CATSTPFGELFF | TGTGCCACCAGCACCCCCTTCGGGGAGCTGTTTTTT
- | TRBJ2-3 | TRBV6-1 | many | CASTPRALEFDTQYF | TGTGCCAGCACTCCAAGGGCACTAGAGTTTGATACGCAGTATTTT
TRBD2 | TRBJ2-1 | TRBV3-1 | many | CASSQVGGSYNEQFF | TGTGCCAGCAGCCAAGTCGGCGGGAGCTACAATGAGCAGTTCTTC
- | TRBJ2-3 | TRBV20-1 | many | CSARLAALTDTQYF | TGCAGTGCTAGACTAGCTGCTCTTACCGATACGCAGTATTTT
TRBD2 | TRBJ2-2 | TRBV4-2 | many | CASSQGRSGRGFGELFF | TGTGCCAGCAGCCAAGGAAGGAGCGGGAGGGGTTTCGGGGAGCTGTTTTTT
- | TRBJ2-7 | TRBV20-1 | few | CSAAFTGTFEQYF | TGCAGTGCCGCCTTTACAGGGACTTTCGAGCAGTACTTC
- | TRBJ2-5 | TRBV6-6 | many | CAGSGPEETQYF | TGTGCCGGCTCGGGACCAGAAGAGACCCAGTACTTC
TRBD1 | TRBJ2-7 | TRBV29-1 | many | CSVLGQGEGEQYF | TGCAGCGTGCTGGGACAGGGGGAGGGCGAGCAGTACTTC
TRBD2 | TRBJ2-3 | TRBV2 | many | CASSSGEYDTQYF | TGTGCCAGCAGTAGCGGGGAGTATGATACGCAGTATTTT
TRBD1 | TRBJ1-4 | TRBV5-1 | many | CASSLAGQAYEKLFF | TGCGCCAGCAGCTTGGCCGGACAGGCATATGAAAAACTGTTTTTT
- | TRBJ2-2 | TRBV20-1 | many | CSASQGQRTGELFF | TGCAGTGCTAGTCAGGGGCAACGGACCGGGGAGCTGTTTTTT
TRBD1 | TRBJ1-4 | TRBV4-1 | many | CASRITGVAANEKLFF | TGCGCCAGCAGAATTACAGGGGTCGCCGCTAATGAAAAACTGTTTTTT
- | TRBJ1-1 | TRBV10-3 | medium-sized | CAISESTSRDAFF | TGTGCCATCAGTGAGTCGACCTCTCGAGACGCTTTCTTT
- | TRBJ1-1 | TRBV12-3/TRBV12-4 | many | CASSFTQNTEAFF | TGTGCCAGCAGTTTTACACAGAACACTGAAGCTTTCTTT
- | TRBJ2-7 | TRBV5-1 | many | CASSYTVHEPWEQYF | TGCGCCAGCAGCTATACAGTCCACGAACCGTGGGAGCAGTACTTC
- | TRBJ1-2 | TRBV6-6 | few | CASSYGTTNYGYTF | TGTGCCAGCAGTTACGGGACCACCAACTATGGCTACACCTTC
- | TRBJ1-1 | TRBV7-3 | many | CASSLTKADTEAFF | TGTGCCAGCAGCCTAACGAAGGCAGACACTGAAGCTTTCTTT
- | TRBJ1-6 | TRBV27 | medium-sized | CASSFRTTNGSPLHF | TGTGCCAGCAGTTTCCGGACAACGAATGGGTCACCCCTCCACTTT
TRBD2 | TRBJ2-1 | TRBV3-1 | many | CASSQLAGVGNEQFF | TGTGCCAGCAGCCAACTAGCGGGAGTAGGTAATGAGCAGTTCTTC
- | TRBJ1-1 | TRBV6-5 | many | CASTSRPGTEAFF | TGTGCCAGCACCTCAAGACCTGGGACTGAAGCTTTCTTT
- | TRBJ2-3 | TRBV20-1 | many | CSAQGPLSADTQYF | TGCAGTGCCCAAGGTCCACTTTCCGCAGATACGCAGTATTTT
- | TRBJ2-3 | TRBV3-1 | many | CASSRSLATDTQYF | TGTGCCAGCAGCCGATCCCTAGCCACAGATACGCAGTATTTT
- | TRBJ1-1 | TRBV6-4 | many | CASGLRNTEAFF | TGTGCCAGCGGCCTGAGAAACACTGAAGCTTTCTTT
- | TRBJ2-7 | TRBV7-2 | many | CASSPPGIGEQYF | TGTGCCAGCAGCCCGCCAGGGATAGGTGAGCAGTACTTC
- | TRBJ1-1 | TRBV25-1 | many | CASSVAVENTEAFF | TGTGCCAGCAGTGTAGCAGTAGAAAACACTGAAGCTTTCTTT
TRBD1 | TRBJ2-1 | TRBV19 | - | CASSTLRGGLEQFF | TGTGCCAGTAGTACCCTCCGAGGGGGCCTTGAGCAGTTCTTC
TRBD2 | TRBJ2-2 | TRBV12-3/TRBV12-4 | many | CASTPVPGTSGGGTAGELFF | TGTGCCAGCACTCCGGTACCCGGGACTAGCGGGGGGGGAACCGCCGGGGAGCTGTTTTTT
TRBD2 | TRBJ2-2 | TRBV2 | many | CASTPGLADTGELFF | TGTGCCAGCACACCGGGACTAGCGGACACCGGGGAGCTGTTTTTT
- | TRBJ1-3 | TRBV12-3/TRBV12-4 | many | CASVPTSGNTIYF | TGTGCCAGCGTACCTACTTCTGGAAACACCATATATTTT
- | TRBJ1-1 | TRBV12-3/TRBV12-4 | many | CASSFRQRNTEAFF | TGTGCCAGCAGTTTTAGGCAGAGGAACACTGAAGCTTTCTTT
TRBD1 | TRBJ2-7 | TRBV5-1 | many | CASSPAGDRVNEQYF | TGCGCCAGCAGCCCGGCGGGGGACAGGGTGAACGAGCAGTACTTC
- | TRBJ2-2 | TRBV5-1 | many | CASSLAVSGLNTGELFF | TGCGCCAGCAGCTTGGCCGTGTCAGGTCTAAACACCGGGGAGCTGTTTTTT
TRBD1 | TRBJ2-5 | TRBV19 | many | CASSDRGTGQETQYF | TGTGCCAGTAGTGATCGTGGGACAGGGCAAGAGACCCAGTACTTC
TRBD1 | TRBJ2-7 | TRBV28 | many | CASHWDRSYEQYF | TGTGCCAGCCACTGGGACAGATCCTACGAGCAGTACTTC
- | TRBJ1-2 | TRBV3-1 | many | CASSQAVGFGYTF | TGTGCCAGCAGCCAGGCTGTGGGGTTTGGCTACACCTTC
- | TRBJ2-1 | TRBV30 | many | CAWNRVNNEQFF | TGTGCCTGGAATAGGGTGAACAATGAGCAGTTCTTC
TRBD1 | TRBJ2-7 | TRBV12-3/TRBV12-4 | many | CASSSGQGSYQQYF | TGTGCCAGCAGTTCGGGACAGGGATCCTACCAGCAGTACTTC